The 5 T cell receptor beta chains below were found in one sample sequenced in a study of early T cells in non-severe SARS-CoV-2 infection. TCRdb analysed the 5' RACE reads with MiXCR anew, one entry per CDR3 protein. This table holds 20,000 to 30,000 distinct CDR3 sequences, roughly 5.3% found once. Sequenced material: whole blood. All receptors derive from an adult who was a healthcare worker with PCR-confirmed SARS-CoV-2 infection or an uninfected control (not recorded which).

This clonotype turned up a few times. J is TRBJ1-1 and V is TRBV20-1; D is undetermined. V lost 7 bases to trimming and J lost 1 base, with 19 bases between them. The CDR3 loop spans 15 amino acids. The germline gives CDR1 DFQATT, CDR2 SNEGSKA (reference sequence). The CDR3 DNA reads TGCAGTGTCCCGCGAAAGGGAGTGGGGAACACTGAAGCTTTCTTT. Translation gives CSVPRKGVGNTEAFF.

This clonotype was found many times. This sequence joins TRBV7-6 and TRBJ2-2; 8 bases agree with TRBD2. The CDR3 extends over 16 amino acids. Germline V gene sequence: CDR1 SGHVS, CDR2 FNYEAQ. The V segment lost 3 bases and the J segment 8 bases; nucleotides outside the gene matches: 11. The CDR3: CASSLGGGPPPGELFF. The CDR3 DNA follows: TGTGCCAGCAGCTTGGGCGGGGGGCCCCCACCGGGGGAGCTGTTTTTT.

Ten or more counts support this clonotype. The J gene is TRBJ1-1, the V gene TRBV7-9; no definite D call. The CDR3 is made up of 14 amino acids. CDR1 SEHNR and CDR2 FQNEAQ come from the germline V gene (reference sequence). V was clipped by 4 bases and J by 7 bases, with 16 bases between them. In DNA form, the CDR3 reads TGTGCCAGCAGCTCCCTTACGGTACGAGGTGAAGCTTTCTTT. Protein sequence: CASSSLTVRGEAFF.

This clonotype has more than one count but fewer than ten. This chain links TRBV6-2 or TRBV6-3 with TRBJ2-3; D unresolved. The CDR3 spans 15 residues. Trimming shortened V by 7 bases and J by 3 bases, and 17 bases separated the two germline ends. Germline CDR1 MNHEY, CDR2 SVGEGT. DNA for the CDR3: TGTGCCAGCACACCAAACCTCGGACCAACAGATACGCAGTATTTT. It specifies CASTPNLGPTDTQYF.

The CDR3 coding sequence is TGTGCCACCAGTGATGCCGGGACAGGGGCCGGGATCGAGCAGTTCTTC. Protein sequence: CATSDAGTGAGIEQFF. J is TRBJ2-1 and V is TRBV24-1, with 10 bases lining up with TRBD1. Per the germline V gene, CDR1 is KGHDR and CDR2 is SFDVKD. The CDR3 totals 16 residues. V shed 3 bases and J 10 bases; nucleotides not matched to a gene: 11.